Listed below are T cell receptor beta chains from one sample, sequenced in a study of OX40 agonist ivuxolimab in advanced cancers. This table comes from immunoSEQ multiplex PCR, and its TCRdb copy is limited to in-frame clones, with some not included. This sample has about 57,000 clones; approximately 86% occur once, and the top ten carry 3% to 3.5%. The sample here was CD4+ or CD8+ T cells sorted from blood, taken in a trial of the OX40 agonist ivuxolimab. These receptor sequences come from an adult with an advanced solid tumor such as melanoma, head and neck, liver or kidney cancer. The CDR3 runs from the conserved cysteine through the conserved F or W. Each record gives: CDR3 length, D gene, J gene, V gene, clone size, CDR3 protein, CDR3 DNA. D genes are given only for firm matches. Size is stated for part of the rows, as once, few or many counts, or as a class when the clone is expanded.

cdr3_length: 13
d_call: NA
j_call: TRBJ2-1
v_call: TRBV29-1
clone_size: NA
cdr3_aa: CSGRESSYNEQFF
cdr3_nt: TGCAGCGGGAGGGAGAGCTCCTACAATGAGCAGTTCTTC

cdr3_length: 13
d_call: NA
j_call: TRBJ2-7
v_call: TRBV6-6
clone_size: medium-sized
cdr3_aa: CASSYGERREQYF
cdr3_nt: TGTGCCAGCAGTTACGGGGAGCGGCGCGAGCAGTACTTC

cdr3_length: 15
d_call: NA
j_call: TRBJ1-1
v_call: TRBV18
clone_size: NA
cdr3_aa: CASSSGGRGNTEAFF
cdr3_nt: TGTGCCAGCTCCTCGGGGGGACGGGGGAACACTGAAGCTTTCTTT

cdr3_length: 13
d_call: NA
j_call: TRBJ2-7
v_call: TRBV5-1
clone_size: NA
cdr3_aa: CASSFSGVGEQYF
cdr3_nt: TGCGCCAGCAGCTTTTCTGGCGTCGGCGAGCAGTACTTC

cdr3_length: 14
d_call: NA
j_call: TRBJ2-3
v_call: TRBV2
clone_size: NA
cdr3_aa: CASRGRDSADTQYF
cdr3_nt: TGTGCCAGCAGAGGGCGGGATAGCGCAGATACGCAGTATTTT

cdr3_length: 15
d_call: TRBD1
j_call: TRBJ1-6
v_call: TRBV19
clone_size: NA
cdr3_aa: CASGYRDRYNSPLHF
cdr3_nt: TGTGCCAGTGGTTACCGGGACAGATATAATTCACCCCTCCACTTT

cdr3_length: 14
d_call: NA
j_call: TRBJ2-1
v_call: TRBV2
clone_size: NA
cdr3_aa: CASTESVSYNEQFF
cdr3_nt: TGTGCCAGCACTGAATCCGTCTCCTACAATGAGCAGTTCTTC

cdr3_length: 15
d_call: NA
j_call: TRBJ1-1
v_call: TRBV29-1
clone_size: NA
cdr3_aa: CSVEKRQAWDTEAFF
cdr3_nt: TGCAGCGTTGAGAAAAGACAGGCCTGGGACACTGAAGCTTTCTTT

cdr3_length: 15
d_call: TRBD1
j_call: TRBJ1-1
v_call: TRBV28
clone_size: once
cdr3_aa: CASKPRTGLNTEAFF
cdr3_nt: TGTGCCAGCAAACCACGGACAGGGTTGAACACTGAAGCTTTCTTT

cdr3_length: 16
d_call: TRBD2
j_call: TRBJ2-3
v_call: TRBV18
clone_size: NA
cdr3_aa: CASSPGTRPFTDTQYF
cdr3_nt: TGTGCCAGCTCACCTGGGACTAGGCCTTTTACAGATACGCAGTATTTT

cdr3_length: 14
d_call: NA
j_call: TRBJ2-7
v_call: TRBV6-5
clone_size: NA
cdr3_aa: CASSDRWSTDEQYF
cdr3_nt: TGTGCCAGCAGTGATCGGTGGTCCACCGACGAGCAGTACTTC

cdr3_length: 13
d_call: NA
j_call: TRBJ1-5
v_call: TRBV15
clone_size: NA
cdr3_aa: CATRGDSNQPQHF
cdr3_nt: TGTGCCACCAGAGGGGATAGCAATCAGCCCCAGCATTTT

cdr3_length: 15
d_call: NA
j_call: TRBJ1-2
v_call: TRBV2
clone_size: few
cdr3_aa: CASSARLGEKGGYTF
cdr3_nt: TGTGCCAGCAGTGCACGATTAGGGGAGAAGGGTGGCTACACCTTC

cdr3_length: 16
d_call: TRBD2
j_call: TRBJ2-3
v_call: TRBV7-9
clone_size: NA
cdr3_aa: CASSFGLAGDTDTQYF
cdr3_nt: TGTGCCAGCAGCTTTGGACTAGCGGGGGACACAGATACGCAGTATTTT

cdr3_length: 13
d_call: NA
j_call: TRBJ1-1
v_call: TRBV28
clone_size: few
cdr3_aa: CASRLTLNTEAFF
cdr3_nt: TGTGCCAGCAGGTTGACGCTGAACACTGAAGCTTTCTTT

cdr3_length: 18
d_call: TRBD2
j_call: TRBJ2-1
v_call: TRBV7-2
clone_size: NA
cdr3_aa: CASSLGLGLAGGSGEQFF
cdr3_nt: TGTGCCAGCAGCTTAGGACTGGGACTAGCGGGAGGGAGCGGTGAGCAGTTCTTC

cdr3_length: 13
d_call: NA
j_call: TRBJ1-5
v_call: TRBV9
clone_size: few
cdr3_aa: CASSFRAGRPQHF
cdr3_nt: TGTGCCAGCAGTTTCAGGGCTGGTAGGCCCCAGCATTTT

cdr3_length: 15
d_call: NA
j_call: TRBJ2-1
v_call: TRBV27
clone_size: NA
cdr3_aa: CASSFIWGRYNEQFF
cdr3_nt: TGTGCCAGCAGTTTTATCTGGGGCCGATACAATGAGCAGTTCTTC

cdr3_length: 14
d_call: NA
j_call: TRBJ1-5
v_call: TRBV18
clone_size: NA
cdr3_aa: CASSQGNGDQPQHF
cdr3_nt: TGTGCCAGCTCACAGGGGAATGGGGATCAGCCCCAGCATTTT

cdr3_length: 15
d_call: NA
j_call: TRBJ1-2
v_call: TRBV7-9
clone_size: NA
cdr3_aa: CASSLIGTGNYGYTF
cdr3_nt: TGTGCCAGCAGCCTCATCGGGACTGGTAACTATGGCTACACCTTC

cdr3_length: 12
d_call: NA
j_call: TRBJ2-3
v_call: TRBV9
clone_size: NA
cdr3_aa: CASTLLTDTQYF
cdr3_nt: TGTGCCAGCACTCTCCTCACAGATACGCAGTATTTT

cdr3_length: 13
d_call: NA
j_call: TRBJ1-1
v_call: TRBV6-5
clone_size: NA
cdr3_aa: CASSYGMNTEAFF
cdr3_nt: TGTGCCAGCAGTTACGGCATGAACACTGAAGCTTTCTTT

cdr3_length: 14
d_call: NA
j_call: TRBJ1-3
v_call: TRBV9
clone_size: NA
cdr3_aa: CASSDRSSGNTIYF
cdr3_nt: TGTGCCAGCAGCGACAGGAGCTCTGGAAACACCATATATTTT

cdr3_length: 14
d_call: NA
j_call: TRBJ2-6
v_call: TRBV7-9
clone_size: NA
cdr3_aa: CASSITSGANVLTF
cdr3_nt: TGTGCCAGCAGCATCACCTCTGGGGCCAACGTCCTGACTTTC

cdr3_length: 16
d_call: TRBD1
j_call: TRBJ1-4
v_call: TRBV18
clone_size: NA
cdr3_aa: CASSPWPGQPNEKLFF
cdr3_nt: TGTGCCAGCTCACCATGGCCGGGACAGCCTAATGAAAAACTGTTTTTT

cdr3_length: 15
d_call: NA
j_call: TRBJ1-4
v_call: TRBV7-9
clone_size: few
cdr3_aa: CASSTAGGGDEKLFF
cdr3_nt: TGTGCCAGCAGCACCGCGGGGGGCGGGGATGAAAAACTGTTTTTT

cdr3_length: 12
d_call: NA
j_call: TRBJ1-2
v_call: TRBV6-6
clone_size: NA
cdr3_aa: CASSPGAAGYTF
cdr3_nt: TGTGCCAGCAGCCCGGGGGCGGCCGGCTACACCTTC

cdr3_length: 16
d_call: NA
j_call: TRBJ1-6
v_call: TRBV7-8
clone_size: NA
cdr3_aa: CASNTAGTRRDSPLHF
cdr3_nt: TGTGCCAGCAACACCGCCGGGACCCGGCGGGATTCACCCCTCCACTTT

cdr3_length: 14
d_call: TRBD1
j_call: TRBJ1-5
v_call: TRBV19
clone_size: NA
cdr3_aa: CASRGQGGDQPQHF
cdr3_nt: TGTGCCAGTAGAGGACAGGGTGGGGATCAGCCCCAGCATTTT

cdr3_length: 13
d_call: NA
j_call: TRBJ2-1
v_call: TRBV2
clone_size: NA
cdr3_aa: CASRRSSYNEQFF
cdr3_nt: TGTGCCAGCAGGCGGAGCTCCTACAATGAGCAGTTCTTC

cdr3_length: 17
d_call: TRBD2
j_call: TRBJ2-5
v_call: TRBV28
clone_size: once
cdr3_aa: CASSSDRLAGLAETQYF
cdr3_nt: TGTGCCAGCAGTTCGGATCGACTAGCGGGATTGGCAGAGACCCAGTACTTC

cdr3_length: 13
d_call: NA
j_call: TRBJ2-7
v_call: TRBV5-4
clone_size: NA
cdr3_aa: CASSLYGWHEQYF
cdr3_nt: TGTGCCAGCAGCTTGTATGGCTGGCACGAGCAGTACTTC